Shown below are 24 T cell receptor beta chains from a single sample sequenced in a study of blood T cell repertoires in COVID-19. Generated by immunoSEQ multiplex PCR, the TCRdb table keeps only in-frame clones and is missing some. In the table there are about 150,000 clones, approximately 80% of which are singletons. Sequences were obtained from peripheral blood. These receptors were taken from a woman between 45 and 60 years old with acute or convalescent COVID-19.

This clone was seen a few times. This chain connects TRBV7-9 to TRBJ1-4; weak D call: TRBD1 (5 bases). Trimming removed 1 base at V and 8 bases at J, with 11 bases between. CDR3 length equals 14 residues. Germline values: CDR1 SEHNR, CDR2 FQNEAQ (reference sequence). CDR3 loop: CASSLDDSQEKLFF. The CDR3, as DNA: TGTGCCAGCAGCTTAGACGACAGCCAGGAAAAACTGTTTTTT.

The chain joins TRBV5-1 to TRBJ2-3; no reliable D call. Germline V gene sequence: CDR1 SGHRS, CDR2 YFSETQ. V shed 0 bases and J shed 5 bases, with 16 bases lying between them. The CDR3 consists of 16 residues. The CDR3 coding sequence is TGCGCCAGCAGCTTGGGATCGGGTGGGTCGGGAGATACGCAGTATTTT. Its protein product is CASSLGSGGSGDTQYF.

The rearrangement links TRBV10-3 to TRBJ2-5, with TRBD1 matching 9 bases. CDR3 size: 14 residues. The germline V gene has CDR1 ENHRY and CDR2 SYGVKD. V trimming: 2 bases; J trimming: 5 bases; junction bases outside the gene matches: 3. The CDR3 region is CAISELGQGETQYF. CDR3 bases: TGTGCCATCAGTGAGCTTGGACAGGGGGAGACCCAGTACTTC.

The chain combines TRBV29-1 with TRBJ1-4; D is ambiguous. This CDR3 has 12 amino acids. Germline V lookup: CDR1 SQVTM, CDR2 ANQGSEA. Trimming stripped 5 bases from V and 7 bases from J, with 11 bases between. Here the CDR3 reads CSVIGESEKLFF. CDR3 nucleotides: TGCAGCGTTATCGGGGAGAGTGAAAAACTGTTTTTT.

The CDR3: CASSLGLAPYEQYF. CDR3 DNA sequence: TGTGCCAGCAGCTTAGGGCTAGCGCCCTACGAGCAGTACTTC. The chain is built from TRBV11-2 and TRBJ2-7, with TRBD2 as a possible D gene (6 bases). This CDR3 is built from 14 residues. V lost 1 base to trimming and J lost 2 bases, with 9 bases between them. The germline V gene has CDR1 SGHAT and CDR2 FQNNGV.

This chain connects TRBV5-1 to TRBJ1-5; D might be TRBD1 (5 bases). Trimming shortened V by 0 bases and J by 8 bases, and 12 bases separated the two germline ends. The CDR3 is 14 residues long. Looked up from germline, CDR1 is SGHRS and CDR2 is YFSETQ. The CDR3 coding sequence is TGCGCCAGCAGCTTGGCCCCAGGGTCGAAGCCCCAGCATTTT. Its translation: CASSLAPGSKPQHF. Variable domain in full (rest from reference TRBV5-1 and TRBJ1-5): KAGVTQTPRYLIKTRGQQVTLSCSPISGHRSVSWYQQTPGQGLQFLFEYFSETQRNKGNFPGRFSGRQFSNSRSEMNVSTLELGDSALYLCASSLAPGSKPQHFGDGTRLSIL.

In its sample, this clone was seen once. This chain connects TRBV7-2 to TRBJ2-1; D is possibly TRBD1 (5 bases). Trimming took 0 bases from V and 2 from J, leaving 5 bases between them. From germline, CDR1 is SGHTA and CDR2 FQGNSA. CDR3 length equals 14 residues. The CDR3 coding sequence is TGTGCCAGCAGCTTAGCCAGGGCCTACAATGAGCAGTTCTTC. Translated: CASSLARAYNEQFF.

This chain uses TRBV5-6 with TRBJ1-3; D is unresolved. V dropped 4 bases and J dropped 0 bases, with 14 bases sitting between them. The germline V gene has CDR1 SGHDT and CDR2 YYEEEE. This CDR3 contains 16 residues. CDR3 sequence reads: CASSATRGGSGNTIYF. The CDR3 bases are TGTGCCAGCAGCGCCACCCGCGGAGGCTCTGGAAACACCATATATTTT.

This clone was observed a few times. The chain combines TRBV10-3 with TRBJ1-5; D is possibly TRBD1 (5 bases). V was trimmed by 5 bases and J by 0 bases, leaving 11 bases between them. The CDR3 has 15 residues. Per the germline V gene, CDR1 is ENHRY and CDR2 is SYGVKD. The CDR3 coding sequence is TGTGCCATCAGTATGACAGATACTAGCAATCAGCCCCAGCATTTT. Its protein product is CAISMTDTSNQPQHF.

This clone was counted once. The V gene is TRBV6-5, the J gene TRBJ2-7; D may be TRBD1 (6 bases). With 5 bases removed from V and 0 bases from J, the gap between germline ends came to 11 bases. This CDR3 has 14 amino acids. Per germline, CDR1 MNHEY and CDR2 SVGAGI. CDR3 sequence: CASSIRDNSYEQYF. The CDR3 DNA is TGTGCCAGCAGTATCCGGGACAACTCCTACGAGCAGTACTTC.

This clone was seen ten or more times. The same CDR3 arises from other DNA sequences in this sample as well. V gene TRBV28 combines with J gene TRBJ1-2; 8 bases are shared with TRBD1. Per germline, CDR1 MDHEN and CDR2 SYDVKM. This CDR3 spans 13 amino acids. J was trimmed by 6 bases and V by 6 bases; bases with no gene match: 6. Written as DNA, the CDR3 is TGTGCCAGCAGAAAAACAGGGGGAGATGGCTACACCTTC. Translating gives CASRKTGGDGYTF.

The chain is built from TRBV19 and TRBJ1-3; 7 bases are a match to TRBD1. Per the germline V gene, CDR1 is LNHDA and CDR2 is SQIVND (reference sequence). With 10 bases clipped from V and 2 bases from J, the junction kept 14 bases outside the gene matches. The CDR3 length is 16 residues. The CDR3 loop reads CATTGQQISTGNTIYF. DNA of the CDR3: TGTGCCACCACGGGACAGCAGATCAGCACTGGAAACACCATATATTTT. The entire variable domain, with the rest obtained from reference TRBV19 and TRBJ1-3, is as follows: DGGITQSPKYLFRKEGQNVTLSCEQNLNHDAMYWYRQDPGQGLRLIYYSQIVNDFQKGDIAEGYSVSREKKESFPLTVTSAQKNPTAFYLCATTGQQISTGNTIYFGEGSWLTVV.

The gene calls are TRBV27 and TRBJ2-1, with 10 bases identical to TRBD1. There are 15 residues in the CDR3. V lost 2 bases to trimming and J lost 7 bases; unmatched junction nucleotides: 5. Germline V gene sequence: CDR1 MNHEY, CDR2 SMNVEV (reference sequence). In DNA form, the CDR3 reads TGTGCCAGCAGTTTACGGGACAGGGGAGATAATGAGCAGTTCTTC. Amino acid sequence: CASSLRDRGDNEQFF.

This clone was detected only once. The chain uses TRBV7-2 and TRBJ2-5, with D possibly TRBD2 on 5 matching bases. CDR1 and CDR2 from the germline V gene are SGHTA and FQGNSA. The CDR3 has 14 amino acids. V shed 1 base and J shed 5 bases, with 11 bases lying between them. CDR3 coding DNA: TGTGCCAGCAGCTTAGTGGGCGGGTGGGAGACCCAGTACTTC. Amino acids: CASSLVGGWETQYF.

The chain carries TRBV7-2 and TRBJ2-7; TRBD2 aligns across 13 bases. J gave up 6 bases and V 4 bases, and 0 bases lay outside the gene matches. This CDR3 region has 13 residues. CDR1 SGHTA and CDR2 FQGNSA come from the germline V gene. In DNA, the CDR3 is TGTGCCAGCAGCTGGACTAGCGGGAGCGAGCAGTACTTC. This translates into CASSWTSGSEQYF. Variable domain in full (rest from reference TRBV7-2 and TRBJ2-7): GAGVSQSPSNKVTEKGKDVELRCDPISGHTALYWYRQSLGQGLEFLIYFQGNSAPDKSGLPSDRFSAERTGGSVSTLTIQRTQQEDSAVYLCASSWTSGSEQYFGPGTRLTVT.

The CDR3: CAIKEKSYGYTF. The CDR3 bases are TGTGCCATCAAGGAGAAAAGCTATGGCTACACCTTC. This rearrangement joins TRBV10-3 to TRBJ1-2, with unresolved D. There are 12 residues in the CDR3. V lost 7 bases and J lost 4, with 10 bases in between. Germline values: CDR1 ENHRY, CDR2 SYGVKD.

The gene calls are TRBV6-2 or TRBV6-3 and TRBJ2-1; 8 positions agree with TRBD1. Germline V gene lookup returns CDR1 MNHEY and CDR2 SVGEGT. V shed 3 bases and J 9 bases; nucleotides not matched to a gene: 13. The CDR3 extends over 16 amino acids. The CDR3 sequence is CASSYIPGQAGGEQFF. CDR3 DNA sequence: TGTGCCAGCAGTTATATTCCGGGACAGGCAGGCGGTGAGCAGTTCTTC.

The J gene is TRBJ2-7, the V gene TRBV10-3; possible D gene TRBD2, 5 bases. V lost 0 bases to trimming and J lost 4 bases, with 16 bases between them. The CDR3 spans 16 residues. Germline CDR1 is ENHRY and CDR2 is SYGVKD. For the CDR3, the DNA is TGTGCCATCAGTGAGTCGGCAAGCGGAGCATTATACGAGCAGTACTTC. Translating gives CAISESASGALYEQYF.

Here the CDR3 DNA reads TGTGCCAGCAGCAGAACGGACAGCGCCGCCTACAATGAGCAGTTCTTC. Its translation: CASSRTDSAAYNEQFF. The chain couples TRBV9 to TRBJ2-1, with D possibly being TRBD1 (6 bases). This CDR3 is 16 amino acids long. Trimming took 4 bases from V and 2 from J, leaving 16 bases between them. CDR1 and CDR2 from the germline V gene are SGDLS and YYNGEE.

This chain links TRBV7-8 with TRBJ1-1; the D gene is possibly TRBD1 (5 bases). In germline, CDR1 is SGHVS, CDR2 FQNEAQ. The CDR3 has 14 amino acids. V was clipped by 1 base and J by 1 base, with 7 bases between them. CDR3 coding DNA: TGTGCCAGCAGCTTAGACCAGGGGAACACTGAAGCTTTCTTT. Protein product: CASSLDQGNTEAFF.

The V gene is TRBV18, the J gene TRBJ2-2, with TRBD2 matching over 8 bases. V shed 1 base and J 3 bases; nucleotides not matched to a gene: 10. The CDR3 spans 18 residues. Germline V lookup: CDR1 KGHSH, CDR2 LQKENI. The CDR3 sequence: CASSPLIQAGADTGELFF. CDR3 nucleotide sequence: TGTGCCAGCTCACCACTTATCCAAGCGGGGGCCGACACCGGGGAGCTGTTTTTT.

The genes are TRBV29-1 and TRBJ2-7, with no clear D. Germline V gives CDR1 SQVTM, CDR2 ANQGSEA. The CDR3 loop spans 13 amino acids. The ends were cut back, 4 bases at V and 0 bases at J, with 10 bases in the middle. The CDR3 loop reads CSVGKANSYEQYF. For the CDR3, the DNA is TGCAGCGTTGGGAAAGCGAACTCCTACGAGCAGTACTTC.

The V gene is TRBV5-1, the J gene TRBJ2-1, with 9 bases that match TRBD1. The germline V gene encodes CDR1 SGHRS and CDR2 YFSETQ. The CDR3 spans 15 residues. After removal of 4 bases from V and 6 bases from J, the junction contained 8 bases not matched to a gene. CDR3 sequence (DNA): TGCGCCAGCAGCGAGGGACAGGGATGGCGCAATGAGCAGTTCTTC. Protein product: CASSEGQGWRNEQFF.

The chain employs TRBV15 and TRBJ2-2; 7 bases are a match to TRBD2. The trim removed 1 base at V and 4 bases at J, leaving 3 bases unmatched. CDR1 LNHNV and CDR2 YYDKDF come from the germline V gene (reference sequence). This CDR3 region has 15 residues. The CDR3 loop is CATSRVSGITGELFF. The CDR3 region has the DNA TGTGCCACCAGCAGAGTAAGCGGGATCACCGGGGAGCTGTTTTTT.